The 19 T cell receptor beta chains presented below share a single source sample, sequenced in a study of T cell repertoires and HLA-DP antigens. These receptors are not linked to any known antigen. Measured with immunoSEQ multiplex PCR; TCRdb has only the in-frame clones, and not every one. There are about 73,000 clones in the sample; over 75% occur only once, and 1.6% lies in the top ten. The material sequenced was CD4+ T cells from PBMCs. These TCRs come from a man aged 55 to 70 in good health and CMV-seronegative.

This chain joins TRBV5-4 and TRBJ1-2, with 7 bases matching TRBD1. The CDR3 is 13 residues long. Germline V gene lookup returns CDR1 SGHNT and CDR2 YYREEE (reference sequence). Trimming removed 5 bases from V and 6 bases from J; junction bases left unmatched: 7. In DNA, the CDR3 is TGTGCCAGCAGTACGACAGGGTCGGATGGCTACACCTTC. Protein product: CASSTTGSDGYTF.

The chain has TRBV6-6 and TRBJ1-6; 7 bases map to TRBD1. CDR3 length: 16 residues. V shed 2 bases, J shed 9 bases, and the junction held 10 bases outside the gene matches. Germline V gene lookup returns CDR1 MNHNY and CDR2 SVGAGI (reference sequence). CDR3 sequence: CASSYPSTGRGSPLHF. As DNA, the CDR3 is TGTGCCAGCAGTTACCCATCGACAGGGCGGGGTTCACCCCTCCACTTT.

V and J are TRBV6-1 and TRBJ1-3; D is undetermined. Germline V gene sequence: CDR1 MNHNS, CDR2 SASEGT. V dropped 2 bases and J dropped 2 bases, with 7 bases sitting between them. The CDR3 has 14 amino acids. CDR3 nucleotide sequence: TGTGCCAGCAGTGAACAAGTTGCTGGAAACACCATATATTTT. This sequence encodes CASSEQVAGNTIYF.

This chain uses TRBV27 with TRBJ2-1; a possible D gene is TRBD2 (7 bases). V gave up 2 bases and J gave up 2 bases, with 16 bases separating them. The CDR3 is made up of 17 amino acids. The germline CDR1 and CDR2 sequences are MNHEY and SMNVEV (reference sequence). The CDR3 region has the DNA TGTGCCAGCAGTTTACGCACGCGGGGGCGGGCCTACAATGAGCAGTTCTTC. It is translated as CASSLRTRGRAYNEQFF.

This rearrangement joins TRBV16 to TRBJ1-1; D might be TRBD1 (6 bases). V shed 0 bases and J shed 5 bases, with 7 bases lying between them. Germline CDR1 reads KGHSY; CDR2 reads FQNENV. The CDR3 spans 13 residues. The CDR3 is CASSQSQGTEAFF. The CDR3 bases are TGTGCCAGCAGCCAATCCCAGGGGACTGAAGCTTTCTTT.

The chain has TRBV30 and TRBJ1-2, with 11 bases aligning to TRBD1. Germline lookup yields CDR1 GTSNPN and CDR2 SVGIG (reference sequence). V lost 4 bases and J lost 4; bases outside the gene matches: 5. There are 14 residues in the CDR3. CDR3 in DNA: TGTGCCTGGACCGGGACAGGGGGGACCTATGGCTACACCTTC. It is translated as CAWTGTGGTYGYTF. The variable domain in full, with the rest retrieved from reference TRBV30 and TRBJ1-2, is SQTIHQWPATLVQPVGSPLSLECTVEGTSNPNLYWYRQAAGRGLQLLFYSVGIGQISSEVPQNLSASRPQDRQFILSSKKLLLSDSGFYLCAWTGTGGTYGYTFGSGTRLTVV.

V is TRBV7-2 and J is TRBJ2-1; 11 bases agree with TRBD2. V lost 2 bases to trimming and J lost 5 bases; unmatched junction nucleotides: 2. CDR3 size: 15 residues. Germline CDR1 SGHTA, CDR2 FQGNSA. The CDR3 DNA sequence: TGTGCCAGCAGCTTACTGGGACTAGCGGACAATGAGCAGTTCTTC. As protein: CASSLLGLADNEQFF.

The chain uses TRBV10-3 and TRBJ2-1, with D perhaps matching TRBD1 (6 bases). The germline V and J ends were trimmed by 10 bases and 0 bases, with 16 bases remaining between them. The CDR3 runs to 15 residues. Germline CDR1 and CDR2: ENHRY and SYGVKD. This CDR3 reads CATGLGASSYNEQFF. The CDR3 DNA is TGTGCCACCGGATTGGGGGCGAGCTCCTACAATGAGCAGTTCTTC.

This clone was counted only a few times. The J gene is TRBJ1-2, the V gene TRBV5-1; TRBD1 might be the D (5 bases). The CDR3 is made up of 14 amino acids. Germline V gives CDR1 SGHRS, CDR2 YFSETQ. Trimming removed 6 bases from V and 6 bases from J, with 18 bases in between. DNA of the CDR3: TGCGCCAGCATCCCCCAGCCGGGGCCGGATGGCTACACCTTC. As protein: CASIPQPGPDGYTF. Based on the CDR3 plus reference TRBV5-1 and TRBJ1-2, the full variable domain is KAGVTQTPRYLIKTRGQQVTLSCSPISGHRSVSWYQQTPGQGLQFLFEYFSETQRNKGNFPGRFSGRQFSNSRSEMNVSTLELGDSALYLCASIPQPGPDGYTFGSGTRLTVV.

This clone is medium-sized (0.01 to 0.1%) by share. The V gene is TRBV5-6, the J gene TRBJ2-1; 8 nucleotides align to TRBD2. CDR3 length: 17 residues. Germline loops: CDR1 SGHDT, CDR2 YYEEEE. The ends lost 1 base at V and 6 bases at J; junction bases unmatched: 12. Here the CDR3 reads CASSLTVSGISGNEQFF. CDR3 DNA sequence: TGTGCCAGCAGCTTGACTGTTAGCGGGATTTCTGGCAATGAGCAGTTCTTC.

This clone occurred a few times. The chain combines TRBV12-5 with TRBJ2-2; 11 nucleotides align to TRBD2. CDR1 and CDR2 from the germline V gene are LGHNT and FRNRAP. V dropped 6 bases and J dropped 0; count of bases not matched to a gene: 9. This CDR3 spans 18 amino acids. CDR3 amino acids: CASGFPGLADSNTGELFF. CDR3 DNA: TGTGCTAGTGGATTCCCGGGACTAGCGGATTCGAACACCGGGGAGCTGTTTTTT. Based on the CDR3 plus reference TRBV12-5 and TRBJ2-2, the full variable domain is DARVTQTPRHKVTEMGQEVTMRCQPILGHNTVFWYRQTMMQGLELLAYFRNRAPLDDSGMPKDRFSAEMPDATLATLKIQPSEPRDSAVYFCASGFPGLADSNTGELFFGEGSRLTVL.

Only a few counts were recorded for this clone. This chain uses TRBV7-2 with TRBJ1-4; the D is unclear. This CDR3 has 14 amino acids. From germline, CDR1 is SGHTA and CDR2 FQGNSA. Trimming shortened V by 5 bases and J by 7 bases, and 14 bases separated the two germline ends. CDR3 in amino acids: CASSTRPDGEKLFF. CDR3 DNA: TGTGCCAGCAGCACCCGGCCCGACGGTGAAAAACTGTTTTTT.

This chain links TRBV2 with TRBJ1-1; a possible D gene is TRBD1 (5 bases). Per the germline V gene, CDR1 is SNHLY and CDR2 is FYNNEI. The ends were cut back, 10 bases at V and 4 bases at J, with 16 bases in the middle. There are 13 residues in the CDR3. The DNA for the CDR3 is TGTGCCACCCTAAGGACAACGGCCACTGAAGCTTTCTTT. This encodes CATLRTTATEAFF.

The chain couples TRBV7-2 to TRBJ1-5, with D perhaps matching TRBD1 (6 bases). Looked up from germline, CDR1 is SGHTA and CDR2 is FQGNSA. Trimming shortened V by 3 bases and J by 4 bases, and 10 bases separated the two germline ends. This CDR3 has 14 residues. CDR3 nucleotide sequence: TGTGCCAGCAGCTTCCTAGGACAGAATCAGCCCCAGCATTTT. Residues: CASSFLGQNQPQHF.

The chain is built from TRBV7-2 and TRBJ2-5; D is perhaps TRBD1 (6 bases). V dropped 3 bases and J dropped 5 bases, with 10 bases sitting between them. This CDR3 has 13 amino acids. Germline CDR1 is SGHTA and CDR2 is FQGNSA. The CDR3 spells CASSFHRAETQYF. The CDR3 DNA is TGTGCCAGCAGCTTCCACAGGGCGGAGACCCAGTACTTC.

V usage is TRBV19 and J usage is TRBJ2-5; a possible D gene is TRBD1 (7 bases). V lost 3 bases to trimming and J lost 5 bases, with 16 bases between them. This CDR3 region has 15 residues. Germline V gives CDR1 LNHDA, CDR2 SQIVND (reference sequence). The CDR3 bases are TGTGCCAGTAGTATTAGTAGGGGGCGGGACGAGACCCAGTACTTC. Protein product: CASSISRGRDETQYF.

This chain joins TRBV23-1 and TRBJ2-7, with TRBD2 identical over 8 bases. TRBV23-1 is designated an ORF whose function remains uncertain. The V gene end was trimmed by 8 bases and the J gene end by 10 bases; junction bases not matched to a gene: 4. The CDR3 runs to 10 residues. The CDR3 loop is CASVTSGQYF. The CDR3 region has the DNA TGCGCCAGCGTAACTAGCGGACAGTACTTC.

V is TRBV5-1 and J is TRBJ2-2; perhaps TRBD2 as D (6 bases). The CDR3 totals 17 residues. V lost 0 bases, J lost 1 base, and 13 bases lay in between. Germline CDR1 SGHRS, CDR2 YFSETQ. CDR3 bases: TGCGCCAGCAGCTTGGCCCCGGGACTGGGGAACACCGGGGAGCTGTTTTTT. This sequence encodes CASSLAPGLGNTGELFF.

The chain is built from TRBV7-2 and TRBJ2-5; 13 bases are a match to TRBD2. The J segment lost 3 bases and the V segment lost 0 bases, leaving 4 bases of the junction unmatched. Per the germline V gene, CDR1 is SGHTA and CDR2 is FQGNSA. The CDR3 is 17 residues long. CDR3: CASSLARGLAGEETQYF. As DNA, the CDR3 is TGTGCCAGCAGCTTAGCTCGAGGACTAGCGGGGGAAGAGACCCAGTACTTC.